This TCR beta chain was identified in a study of cytomegalovirus exposure and HLA in healthy donors. Study-level findings and limits: Rarity characterized most TCR sequences, yet some public TCRs appeared in many donors. The study recorded 160 or so TCR beta chains that were cytomegalovirus-associated.

TCRdb's copy holds only in-frame clones and misses some; the assay was immunoSEQ multiplex PCR. This sample has about 78,000 clones, with about 95% found just once. In the case of this clone: Its antigen is as yet unknown.

The CDR3 spans 16 residues. The V gene lost 3 bases and the J gene lost 3 bases, with 17 bases spanning the gap. Per germline, CDR1 MGHDK and CDR2 SYGVNS. This receptor was obtained from a man aged 18 to 29 in good health and CMV-seropositive. The chain is built from TRBV25-1 and TRBJ1-2; no reliable D call. The material sequenced was PBMCs. The CDR3 region has the DNA TGTGCCAGCAGTGAGGTGCGACATAACGGGGACTATGGCTACACCTTC. Protein: CASSEVRHNGDYGYTF.